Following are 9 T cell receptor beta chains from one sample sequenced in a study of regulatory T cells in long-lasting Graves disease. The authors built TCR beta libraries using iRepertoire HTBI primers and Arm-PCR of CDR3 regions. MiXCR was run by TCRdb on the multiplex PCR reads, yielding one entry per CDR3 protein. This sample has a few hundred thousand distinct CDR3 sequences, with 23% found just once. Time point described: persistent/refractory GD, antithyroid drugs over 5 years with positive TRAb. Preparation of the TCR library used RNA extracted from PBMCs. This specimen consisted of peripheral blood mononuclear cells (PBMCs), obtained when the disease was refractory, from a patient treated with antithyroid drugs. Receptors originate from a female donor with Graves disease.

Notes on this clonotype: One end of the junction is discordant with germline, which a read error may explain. CDR3 nucleotides: TGTGCCAGCAGAATGTCCGGGGAGCCGTTTTTT. It specifies CASRMSGEPFF. This rearrangement joins TRBV12-3 or TRBV12-4 to TRBJ2-2, with D possibly TRBD2 on 5 matching bases. The CDR3 is 11 amino acids.

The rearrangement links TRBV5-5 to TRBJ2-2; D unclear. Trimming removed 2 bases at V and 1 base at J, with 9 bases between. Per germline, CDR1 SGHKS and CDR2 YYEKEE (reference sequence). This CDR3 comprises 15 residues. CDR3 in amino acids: CASSFRPENTGELFF. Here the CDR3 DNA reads TGTGCCAGCAGCTTTCGACCCGAGAACACCGGGGAGCTGTTTTTT.

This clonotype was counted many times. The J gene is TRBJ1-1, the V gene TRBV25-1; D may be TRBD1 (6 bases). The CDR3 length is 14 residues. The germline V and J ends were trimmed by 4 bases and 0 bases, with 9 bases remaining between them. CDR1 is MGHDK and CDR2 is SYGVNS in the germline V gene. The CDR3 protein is CASSADRMNTEAFF. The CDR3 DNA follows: TGTGCCAGCAGTGCTGACAGGATGAACACTGAAGCTTTCTTT.

The CDR3 sequence is CASSLAPGLAGAEQYF. In nucleotides, the CDR3 is TGTGCCAGCAGCTTGGCGCCGGGACTAGCGGGAGCCGAGCAGTACTTC. This chain joins TRBV5-8 and TRBJ2-7, with 14 bases aligning to TRBD2. After removal of 0 bases from V and 6 bases from J, the junction contained 5 bases not matched to a gene. Germline V gene lookup returns CDR1 SGHTS and CDR2 YDEGEE. CDR3 length: 16 amino acids.

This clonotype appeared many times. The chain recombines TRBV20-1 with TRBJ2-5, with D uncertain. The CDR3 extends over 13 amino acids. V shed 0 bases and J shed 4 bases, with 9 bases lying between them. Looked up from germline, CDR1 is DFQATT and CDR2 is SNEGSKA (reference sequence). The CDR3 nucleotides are TGCAGTGCTAGAGATAGACTGCCAGAGACCCAGTACTTC. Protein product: CSARDRLPETQYF.

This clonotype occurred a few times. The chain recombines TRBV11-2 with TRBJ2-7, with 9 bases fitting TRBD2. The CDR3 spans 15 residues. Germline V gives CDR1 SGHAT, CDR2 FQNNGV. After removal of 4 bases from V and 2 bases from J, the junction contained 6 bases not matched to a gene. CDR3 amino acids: CASSSGLAVTYEQYF. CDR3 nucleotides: TGTGCCAGCAGCTCGGGACTAGCCGTAACCTACGAGCAGTACTTC.

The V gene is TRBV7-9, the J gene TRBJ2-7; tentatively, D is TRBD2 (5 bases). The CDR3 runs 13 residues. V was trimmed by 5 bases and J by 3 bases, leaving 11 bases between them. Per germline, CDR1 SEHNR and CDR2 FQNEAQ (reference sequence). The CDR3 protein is CASSRPGVYEQYF. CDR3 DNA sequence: TGTGCCAGCAGCCGACCCGGGGTCTACGAGCAGTACTTC.

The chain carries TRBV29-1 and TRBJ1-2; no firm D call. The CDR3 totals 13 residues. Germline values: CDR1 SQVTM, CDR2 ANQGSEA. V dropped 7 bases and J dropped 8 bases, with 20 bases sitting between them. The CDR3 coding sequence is TGCAGCGCTAGGGCGGGCCAATCGGGCGGCTACACCTTC. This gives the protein CSARAGQSGGYTF.

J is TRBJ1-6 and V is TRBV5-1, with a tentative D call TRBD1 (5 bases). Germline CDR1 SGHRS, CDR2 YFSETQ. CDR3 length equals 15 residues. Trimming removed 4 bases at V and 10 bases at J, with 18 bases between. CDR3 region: CASSLGAQGGSPLHF. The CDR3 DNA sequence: TGCGCCAGCAGCCTCGGGGCGCAGGGTGGATCACCCCTCCACTTT. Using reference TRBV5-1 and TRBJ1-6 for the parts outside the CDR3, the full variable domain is KAGVTQTPRYLIKTRGQQVTLSCSPISGHRSVSWYQQTPGQGLQFLFEYFSETQRNKGNFPGRFSGRQFSNSRSEMNVSTLELGDSALYLCASSLGAQGGSPLHFGNGTRLTVT.